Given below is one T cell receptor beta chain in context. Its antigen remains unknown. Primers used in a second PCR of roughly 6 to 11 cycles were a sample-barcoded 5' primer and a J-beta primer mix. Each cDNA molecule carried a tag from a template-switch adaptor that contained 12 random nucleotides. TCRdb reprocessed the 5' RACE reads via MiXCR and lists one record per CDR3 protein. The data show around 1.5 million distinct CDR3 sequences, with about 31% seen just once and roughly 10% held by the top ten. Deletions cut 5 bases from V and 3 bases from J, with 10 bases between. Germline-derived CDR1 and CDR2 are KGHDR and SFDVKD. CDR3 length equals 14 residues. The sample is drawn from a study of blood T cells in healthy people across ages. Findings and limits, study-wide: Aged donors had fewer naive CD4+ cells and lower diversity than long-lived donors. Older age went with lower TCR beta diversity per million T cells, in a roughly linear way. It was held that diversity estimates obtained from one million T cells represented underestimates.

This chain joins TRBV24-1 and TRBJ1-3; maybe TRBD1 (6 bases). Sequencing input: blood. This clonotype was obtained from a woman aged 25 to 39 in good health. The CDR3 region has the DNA TGTGCCACCAGTGCTACGGACAGTGGAAACACCATATATTTT. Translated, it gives CATSATDSGNTIYF.